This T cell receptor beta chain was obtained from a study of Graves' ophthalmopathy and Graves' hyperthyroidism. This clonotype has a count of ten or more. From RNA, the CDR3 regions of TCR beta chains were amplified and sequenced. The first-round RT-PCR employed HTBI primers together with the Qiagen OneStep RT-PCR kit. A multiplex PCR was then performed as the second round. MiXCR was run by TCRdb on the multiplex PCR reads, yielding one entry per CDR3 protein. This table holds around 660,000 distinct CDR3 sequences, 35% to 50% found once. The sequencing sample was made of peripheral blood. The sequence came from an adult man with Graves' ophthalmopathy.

CDR3 sequence: CASSLDYGADEQYF. DNA for the CDR3: TGTGCCAGCAGCTTAGATTATGGCGCGGACGAGCAGTACTTC. This rearrangement joins TRBV7-6 to TRBJ2-7; D is unclear. The CDR3 extends over 14 amino acids. The germline V gene has CDR1 SGHVS and CDR2 FNYEAQ. V dropped 1 base and J dropped 5 bases, with 12 bases sitting between them. Complete variable domain (other parts from reference TRBV7-6 and TRBJ2-7): GAGVSQSPRYKVTKRGQDVALRCDPISGHVSLYWYRQALGQGPEFLTYFNYEAQQDKSGLPNDRFSAERPEGSISTLTIQRTEQRDSAMYRCASSLDYGADEQYFGPGTRLTVT.